These 10 T cell receptor beta chains share one sample of origin, sequenced in a study of beta chain features in type 1 diabetes. Expressed TCRB transcripts were sequenced because the isolated RNA had all been reverse transcribed beforehand. Libraries were prepared by immunoSEQ multiplex PCR; TCRdb keeps only in-frame clonotypes and omits some of them. The table has 900,000 or so clones, roughly 17% seen once. The sequenced sample was naive CD4+ T cells from blood. The receptors here all came from a woman under 30 in good health.

This clone was seen more than once but under ten times. The gene calls are TRBV28 and TRBJ2-3, with D unclear. The CDR3 is 15 amino acids. The V and J ends lost 5 bases and 2 bases respectively, with 14 bases between them. CDR1 is MDHEN and CDR2 is SYDVKM in the germline V gene. The CDR3 coding sequence is TGTGCCAGCAGTCCTCCTTGGGGTTCCACAGATACGCAGTATTTT. Its protein product is CASSPPWGSTDTQYF.

The chain has TRBV7-9 and TRBJ1-5; D is uncertain. Trimming cost V 4 bases and J 4 bases, with 8 bases left between them. This CDR3 region has 13 residues. Germline V lookup: CDR1 SEHNR, CDR2 FQNEAQ (reference sequence). CDR3 in DNA: TGTGCCAGCAGCTCCGATCGGAATCAGCCCCAGCATTTT. Encoded protein: CASSSDRNQPQHF.

This clone has more than one count but fewer than ten. V and J are TRBV19 and TRBJ2-1; perhaps TRBD1 as D (6 bases). The CDR3 is made up of 14 amino acids. Trimming shortened V by 3 bases and J by 3 bases, and 9 bases separated the two germline ends. CDR1 is LNHDA and CDR2 is SQIVND in the germline V gene (reference sequence). The CDR3 loop reads CASSMGTLYNEQFF. CDR3 sequence (DNA): TGTGCCAGTAGTATGGGGACACTCTACAATGAGCAGTTCTTC.

This clone has just a few counts. Additional DNA sequences in this sample encode the identical CDR3. The rearrangement links TRBV6-6 to TRBJ2-7, with 10 bases identical to TRBD1. Germline V gene sequence: CDR1 MNHNY, CDR2 SVGAGI (reference sequence). V trimming: 2 bases; J trimming: 3 bases; junction bases outside the gene matches: 1. This CDR3 is 14 amino acids long. This CDR3 reads CASSYGTGVYEQYF. The CDR3 DNA is TGTGCCAGCAGTTACGGGACAGGGGTCTACGAGCAGTACTTC.

This clone has more than one count but fewer than ten. The chain couples TRBV18 to TRBJ1-2; D possibly corresponds to TRBD1 (6 bases). The germline V and J ends were trimmed by 4 bases and 4 bases, with 13 bases remaining between them. CDR1 is KGHSH, CDR2 LQKENI, per germline. The CDR3 totals 14 residues. This chain's CDR3 is CASSLAGVLYGYTF. The CDR3 DNA sequence: TGTGCCAGCTCACTGGCAGGGGTCCTCTATGGCTACACCTTC.

The CDR3 spells CASSQSSGCETQYF. The CDR3 DNA is TGCGCCAGCAGTCAATCATCGGGGTGTGAGACCCAGTACTTC. The chain recombines TRBV23-1 with TRBJ2-5; D possibly corresponds to TRBD2 (5 bases). TRBV23-1 has ORF status, its function being uncertain. With 0 bases removed from V and 5 bases from J, the gap between germline ends came to 10 bases. This CDR3 has 14 residues.

This clone was seen just once. The genes are TRBV5-4 and TRBJ2-1, with 9 bases identical to TRBD1. Looked up from germline, CDR1 is SGHNT and CDR2 is YYREEE (reference sequence). The CDR3 sequence is 16 residues long. Unmatched junction bases numbered 12, after V lost 4 bases and J lost 7 bases. The CDR3 sequence is CASSPVQGASWNEQFF. The CDR3 bases are TGTGCCAGCAGCCCCGTACAGGGGGCGAGCTGGAATGAGCAGTTCTTC.

This clone came up a few times. This chain connects TRBV18 to TRBJ2-4, with D possibly TRBD1 on 6 matching bases. With 3 bases removed from V and 4 bases from J, the gap between germline ends came to 10 bases. The CDR3 consists of 14 residues. In germline, CDR1 is KGHSH, CDR2 LQKENI. CDR3 coding DNA: TGTGCCAGCTCACCGACGGACAGTAAAAACATTCAGTACTTC. Translating it yields CASSPTDSKNIQYF.

V usage is TRBV4-1 and J usage is TRBJ2-6; D ambiguous. The germline V and J ends were trimmed by 0 bases and 0 bases, with 6 bases remaining between them. Germline CDR1 and CDR2: MGHRA and YSYEKL. CDR3 length: 16 residues. Here the CDR3 reads CASSQDKVSGANVLTF. The CDR3 DNA reads as TGCGCCAGCAGCCAAGATAAGGTCTCTGGGGCCAACGTCCTGACTTTC.

The chain has TRBV7-2 and TRBJ2-4, with unresolved D. The CDR3 runs 12 residues. V was clipped by 4 bases and J by 5 bases, with 6 bases between them. Germline V CDR1 and CDR2: SGHTA, FQGNSA. CDR3 region: CASSYPQNIQYF. The CDR3 bases are TGTGCCAGCAGCTATCCACAAAACATTCAGTACTTC.